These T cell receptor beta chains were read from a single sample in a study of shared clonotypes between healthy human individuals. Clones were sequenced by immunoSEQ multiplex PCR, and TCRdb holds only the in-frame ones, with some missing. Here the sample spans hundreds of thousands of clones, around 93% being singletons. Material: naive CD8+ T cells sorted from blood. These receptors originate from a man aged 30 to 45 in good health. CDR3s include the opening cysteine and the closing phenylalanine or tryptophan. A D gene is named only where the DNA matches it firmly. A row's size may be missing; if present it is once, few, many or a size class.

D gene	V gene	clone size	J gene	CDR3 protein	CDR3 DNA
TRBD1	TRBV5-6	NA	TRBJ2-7	CASSLVGQGSYEQYF	TGTGCCAGCAGCTTGGTGGGACAGGGCTCCTACGAGCAGTACTTC
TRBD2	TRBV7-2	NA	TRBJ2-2	CASSLRAGVTGELFF	TGTGCCAGCAGCTTAAGAGCGGGAGTGACCGGGGAGCTGTTTTTT
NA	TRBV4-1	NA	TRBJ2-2	CASSQLLASNTGELFF	TGCGCCAGCAGCCAGTTGTTGGCCTCGAACACCGGGGAGCTGTTTTTT
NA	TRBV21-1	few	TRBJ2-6	CASRGGVNVLTF	TGTGCCAGCAGGGGGGGCGTCAACGTCCTGACTTTC
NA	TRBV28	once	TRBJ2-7	CASMLGDYEQYF	TGTGCCAGCATGCTAGGAGACTACGAGCAGTACTTC
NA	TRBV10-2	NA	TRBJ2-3	CASIWGFTDTQYF	TGCGCCAGCATTTGGGGGTTCACAGATACGCAGTATTTT
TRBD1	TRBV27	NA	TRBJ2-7	CASSWGQGTHEQYF	TGTGCCAGCAGTTGGGGACAGGGGACCCACGAGCAGTACTTC
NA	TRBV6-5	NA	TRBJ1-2	CASSYSVRATNYGYTF	TGTGCCAGCAGTTACTCGGTCAGGGCTACTAACTATGGCTACACCTTC
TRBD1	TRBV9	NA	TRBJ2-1	CASSVVEGQGVWHNEQFF	TGTGCCAGCAGCGTAGTAGAGGGACAGGGAGTATGGCACAATGAGCAGTTCTTC
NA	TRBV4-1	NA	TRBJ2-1	CASGGSGGLLINEQFF	TGCGCCAGCGGGGGGTCAGGGGGGCTTCTAATCAATGAGCAGTTCTTC
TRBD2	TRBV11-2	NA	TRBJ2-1	CASSLAGLVYNEQFF	TGTGCCAGCAGCTTAGCGGGACTAGTCTACAATGAGCAGTTCTTC
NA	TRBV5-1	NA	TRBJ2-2	CASSPTGSGTGELFF	TGCGCCAGCAGTCCAACAGGGTCGGGCACCGGGGAGCTGTTTTTT
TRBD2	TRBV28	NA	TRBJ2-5	CASSSDFTSGRKETQYF	TGTGCCAGCAGTTCCGATTTTACTAGCGGGAGAAAAGAGACCCAGTACTTC
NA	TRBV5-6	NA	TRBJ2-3	CASSTETGFGTDTQYF	TGTGCCAGCAGCACTGAAACTGGGTTCGGCACAGATACGCAGTATTTT
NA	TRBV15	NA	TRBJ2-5	CATSRAAGVETQYF	TGTGCCACCAGCAGAGCCGCAGGGGTAGAGACCCAGTACTTC
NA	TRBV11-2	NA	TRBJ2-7	CASSSGVSEQYF	TGTGCCAGCAGCTCCGGGGTCTCCGAGCAGTACTTC
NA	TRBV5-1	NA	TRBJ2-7	CASSLNYPGVNEQYF	TGCGCCAGCAGCTTGAATTACCCAGGAGTCAACGAGCAGTACTTC
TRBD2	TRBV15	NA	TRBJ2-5	CATSRVTSIWETQYF	TGTGCCACCAGCAGAGTGACTAGCATCTGGGAGACCCAGTACTTC
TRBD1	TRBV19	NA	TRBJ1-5	CASSGTGERDQPQHF	TGTGCCAGTAGTGGGACAGGGGAGAGGGATCAGCCCCAGCATTTT
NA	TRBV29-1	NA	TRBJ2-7	CSVEGTANSYEQYF	TGCAGCGTTGAAGGGACAGCCAACTCCTACGAGCAGTACTTC
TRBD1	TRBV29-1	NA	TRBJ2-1	CSVGQGYEQFF	TGCAGCGTTGGACAGGGCTATGAGCAGTTCTTC
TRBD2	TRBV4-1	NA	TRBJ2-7	CASSPRLAGMTEQYF	TGCGCCAGCAGCCCCAGACTAGCGGGAATGACCGAGCAGTACTTC
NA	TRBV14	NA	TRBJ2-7	CASSQDWGRGPYEQYF	TGTGCCAGCAGCCAAGATTGGGGACGGGGACCCTACGAGCAGTACTTC
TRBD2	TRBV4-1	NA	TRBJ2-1	CASSQSASGRPYNEQFF	TGCGCCAGCAGCCAATCGGCTAGCGGGAGGCCCTACAATGAGCAGTTCTTC
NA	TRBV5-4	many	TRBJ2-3	CASSLLTTDTQYF	TGTGCCAGCAGCTTGTTGACGACAGATACGCAGTATTTT
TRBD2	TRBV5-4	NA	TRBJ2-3	CASSPRETSGGRDTQYF	TGTGCCAGCAGCCCACGGGAGACTAGCGGGGGGCGAGATACGCAGTATTTT
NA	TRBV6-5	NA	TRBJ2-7	CASSRGGTEQYF	TGTGCCAGCAGTCGGGGAGGAACAGAGCAGTACTTC
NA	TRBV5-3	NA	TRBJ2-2	CARGLNTGELFF	TGTGCCAGAGGACTGAACACCGGGGAGCTGTTTTTT
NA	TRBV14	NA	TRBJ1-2	CASSQDITAANYGYTF	TGTGCCAGCAGCCAAGATATTACGGCAGCTAACTATGGCTACACCTTC
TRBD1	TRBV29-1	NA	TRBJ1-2	CSVEARTGGRGYGYTF	TGCAGCGTTGAAGCTAGGACAGGGGGAAGAGGCTATGGCTACACCTTC
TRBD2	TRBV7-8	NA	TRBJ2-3	CASTGLAGGFLTDTQYF	TGTGCCAGCACAGGACTAGCGGGAGGTTTTCTCACAGATACGCAGTATTTT
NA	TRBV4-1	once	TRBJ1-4	CASSQRTVATNEKLFF	TGCGCCAGCAGCCAACGGACAGTAGCAACTAATGAAAAACTGTTTTTT
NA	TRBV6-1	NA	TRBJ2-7	CASSDRGGSYEQYF	TGTGCCAGCAGTGACAGGGGTGGTTCCTACGAGCAGTACTTC
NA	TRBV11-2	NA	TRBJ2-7	CASSFRQGGSYEQYF	TGTGCCAGCAGCTTTAGACAGGGAGGATCCTACGAGCAGTACTTC
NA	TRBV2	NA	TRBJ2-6	CASRAPLGSGANVLTF	TGTGCCAGCAGAGCTCCTCTGGGCTCTGGGGCCAACGTCCTGACTTTC
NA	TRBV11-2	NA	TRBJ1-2	CASSRVPSGSNYGYTF	TGTGCCAGCAGCCGAGTGCCATCGGGTTCGAACTATGGCTACACCTTC
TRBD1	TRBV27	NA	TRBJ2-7	CASSLQGVLREQYF	TGTGCCAGCAGTTTGCAGGGGGTCTTACGCGAGCAGTACTTC
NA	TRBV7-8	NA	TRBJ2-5	CASSPGVGTQETQYF	TGTGCCAGCAGCCCCGGTGTTGGGACACAAGAGACCCAGTACTTC
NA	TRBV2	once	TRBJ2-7	CASSARDLSSYEQYF	TGTGCCAGCAGTGCTCGGGACTTAAGCTCCTACGAGCAGTACTTC
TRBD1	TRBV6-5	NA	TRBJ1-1	CASSSQGAYTEAFF	TGTGCCAGCAGTTCCCAGGGGGCGTACACTGAAGCTTTCTTT
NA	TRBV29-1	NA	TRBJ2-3	CSVEEQGIPSTDTQYF	TGCAGCGTTGAAGAGCAGGGGATACCTAGCACAGATACGCAGTATTTT
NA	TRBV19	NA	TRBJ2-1	CASGDRYNEQFF	TGTGCCAGTGGCGACAGATACAATGAGCAGTTCTTC
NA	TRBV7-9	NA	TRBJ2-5	CASSLLGGRVEETQYF	TGTGCCAGCAGCCTGTTGGGGGGGCGCGTCGAAGAGACCCAGTACTTC
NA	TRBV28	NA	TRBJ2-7	CASSLLPSRGDYEQYF	TGTGCCAGCAGTCTACTCCCGTCCCGAGGGGACTACGAGCAGTACTTC
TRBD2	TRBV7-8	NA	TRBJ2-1	CASSWGLAGESRSYNEQFF	TGTGCCAGCAGCTGGGGTCTAGCGGGAGAAAGTCGCTCCTACAATGAGCAGTTCTTC
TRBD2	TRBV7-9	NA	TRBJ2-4	CASSLGTSGRAETKNIQYF	TGTGCCAGCAGCCTCGGGACTAGCGGGAGGGCCGAGACCAAAAACATTCAGTACTTC
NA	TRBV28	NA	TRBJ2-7	CASSPRRGAYEQYF	TGTGCCAGCAGCCCTCGGAGGGGCGCCTACGAGCAGTACTTC
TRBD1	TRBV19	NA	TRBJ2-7	CASSLRDRGSYEQYF	TGTGCCAGTAGTCTCCGGGACAGGGGCTCCTACGAGCAGTACTTC
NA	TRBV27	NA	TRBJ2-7	CASSFASRAGATYEQYF	TGTGCCAGCAGTTTCGCATCGCGGGCAGGGGCCACCTACGAGCAGTACTTC
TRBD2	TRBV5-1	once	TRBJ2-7	CASSLGLAGRSSYEQYF	TGCGCCAGCAGCTTAGGACTAGCGGGTAGGAGCTCCTACGAGCAGTACTTC
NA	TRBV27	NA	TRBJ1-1	CASSSLTEAFF	TGTGCCAGCAGTTCACTCACTGAAGCTTTCTTT
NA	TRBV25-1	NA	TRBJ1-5	CASSAGNQPQHF	TGTGCCAGCAGTGCCGGCAATCAGCCCCAGCATTTT
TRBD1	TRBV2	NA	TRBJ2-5	CATWTGGTKTQYF	TGTGCCACCTGGACAGGGGGCACAAAGACCCAGTACTTC
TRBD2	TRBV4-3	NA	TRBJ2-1	CASSQAWTSGSNEQFF	TGCGCCAGCAGCCAAGCTTGGACTAGCGGGAGTAATGAGCAGTTCTTC
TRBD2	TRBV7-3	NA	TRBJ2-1	CASSSTSGSTYNEQFF	TGTGCCAGCAGCTCCACTAGCGGGAGCACCTACAATGAGCAGTTCTTC
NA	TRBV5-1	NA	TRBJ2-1	CASSLGPETYYNEQFF	TGCGCCAGCAGCTTGGGCCCGGAAACCTACTACAATGAGCAGTTCTTC